The present T cell receptor (beta chain) was sequenced within a study of blood T cell repertoires in COVID-19. About the research overall: Italy, Spain and the United States were the sources of the convalescent and acute COVID-19 samples.

This table comes from immunoSEQ multiplex PCR, and its TCRdb copy is limited to in-frame clones, with some not included. The profile shows roughly 340,000 clones, roughly 86% of them singletons. There are 14 residues in the CDR3. Germline-derived CDR1 and CDR2 are MNHEY and SMNVEV (reference sequence). Unmatched junction bases numbered 6, after V lost 7 bases and J lost 5 bases. The sequence was obtained from a man aged 35 to 55 in a cohort exposed to, infected with or recovered from COVID-19 (not recorded which). The specimen sequenced was PBMCs or T cells enriched from blood (not recorded which). The genes are TRBV27 and TRBJ2-3; 10 nucleotides match TRBD2. The CDR3 bases are TGTGCCAGCACACAACTAGCGGGGATAGATACGCAGTATTTT. Protein: CASTQLAGIDTQYF.